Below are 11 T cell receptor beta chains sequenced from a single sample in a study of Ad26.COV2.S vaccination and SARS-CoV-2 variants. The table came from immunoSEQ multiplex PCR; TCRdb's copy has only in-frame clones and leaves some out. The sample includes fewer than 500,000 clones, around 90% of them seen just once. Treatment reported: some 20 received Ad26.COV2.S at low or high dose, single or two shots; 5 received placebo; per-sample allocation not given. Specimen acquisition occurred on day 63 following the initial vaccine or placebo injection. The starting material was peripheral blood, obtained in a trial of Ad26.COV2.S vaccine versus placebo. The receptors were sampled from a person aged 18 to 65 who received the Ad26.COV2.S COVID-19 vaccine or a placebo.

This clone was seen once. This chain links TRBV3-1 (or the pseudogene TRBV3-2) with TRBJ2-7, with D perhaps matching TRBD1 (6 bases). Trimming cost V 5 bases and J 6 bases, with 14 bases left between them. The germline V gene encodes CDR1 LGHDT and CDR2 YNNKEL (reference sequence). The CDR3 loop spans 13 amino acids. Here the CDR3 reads CASSSIQGGEQYF. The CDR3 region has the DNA TGTGCCAGCAGCTCTATACAGGGTGGCGAGCAGTACTTC.

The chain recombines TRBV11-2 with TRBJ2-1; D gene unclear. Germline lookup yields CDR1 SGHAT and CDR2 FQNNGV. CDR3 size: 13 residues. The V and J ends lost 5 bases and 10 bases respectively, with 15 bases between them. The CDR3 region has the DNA TGTGCCAGCAGCCCACCTGGTGGGTTCGAGCAGTTCTTC. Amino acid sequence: CASSPPGGFEQFF.

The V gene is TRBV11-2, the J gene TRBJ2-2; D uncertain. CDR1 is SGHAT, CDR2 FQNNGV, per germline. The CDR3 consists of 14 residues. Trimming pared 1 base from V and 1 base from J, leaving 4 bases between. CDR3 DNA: TGTGCCAGCAGCTTAGTGCGGAACACCGGGGAGCTGTTTTTT. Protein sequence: CASSLVRNTGELFF.

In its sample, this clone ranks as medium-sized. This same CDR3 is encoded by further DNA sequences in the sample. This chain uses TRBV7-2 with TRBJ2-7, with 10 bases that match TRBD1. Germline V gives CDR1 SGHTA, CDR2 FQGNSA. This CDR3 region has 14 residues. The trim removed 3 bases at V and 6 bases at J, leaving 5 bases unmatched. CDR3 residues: CASSFRQGAGEQYF. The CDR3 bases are TGTGCCAGCAGCTTTCGACAGGGGGCGGGCGAGCAGTACTTC.

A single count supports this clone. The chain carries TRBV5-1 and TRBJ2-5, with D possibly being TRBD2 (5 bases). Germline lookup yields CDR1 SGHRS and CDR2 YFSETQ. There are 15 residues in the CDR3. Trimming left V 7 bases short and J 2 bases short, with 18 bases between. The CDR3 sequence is CASREYTDRQETQYF. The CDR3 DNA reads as TGCGCCAGCCGGGAATATACGGACCGACAAGAGACCCAGTACTTC.

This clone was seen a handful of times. The CDR3 coding sequence is TGTGCCAGCAGCTCGCGGACAGGGGATGGCTACACCTTC. This sequence encodes CASSSRTGDGYTF. The chain carries TRBV5-4 and TRBJ1-2, with TRBD1 matching 9 bases. The trim removed 3 bases at V and 6 bases at J, leaving 3 bases unmatched. This CDR3 region has 13 residues. Germline V CDR1 and CDR2: SGHNT, YYREEE (reference sequence). Full variable domain (remainder filled in from reference TRBV5-4 and TRBJ1-2): ETGVTQSPTHLIKTRGQQVTLRCSSQSGHNTVSWYQQALGQGPQFIFQYYREEENGRGNFPPRFSGLQFPNYSSELNVNALELDDSALYLCASSSRTGDGYTFGSGTRLTVV.

CDR3 loop: CASKQAQGDNEQFF. CDR3 DNA: TGTGCCAGCAAACAAGCCCAGGGTGACAATGAGCAGTTCTTC. This chain joins TRBV7-3 and TRBJ2-1, with D possibly matching TRBD1 (5 bases). CDR1 SGHTA and CDR2 FQGTGA come from the germline V gene. The CDR3 is made up of 14 amino acids. V was trimmed by 7 bases and J by 5 bases, leaving 15 bases between them.

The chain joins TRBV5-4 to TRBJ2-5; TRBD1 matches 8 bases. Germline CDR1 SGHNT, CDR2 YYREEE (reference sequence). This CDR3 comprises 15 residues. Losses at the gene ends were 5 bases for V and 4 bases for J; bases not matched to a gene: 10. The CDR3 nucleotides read TGTGCCAGCAGGGCACCGGGACAGGCGGGAGAGACCCAGTACTTC. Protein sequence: CASRAPGQAGETQYF.

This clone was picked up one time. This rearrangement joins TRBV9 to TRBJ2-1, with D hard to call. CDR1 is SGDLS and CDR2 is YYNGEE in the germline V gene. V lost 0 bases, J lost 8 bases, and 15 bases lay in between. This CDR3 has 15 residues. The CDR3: CASSVVASRVHEQFF. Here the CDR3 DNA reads TGTGCCAGCAGCGTAGTGGCTAGTAGGGTTCATGAGCAGTTCTTC.

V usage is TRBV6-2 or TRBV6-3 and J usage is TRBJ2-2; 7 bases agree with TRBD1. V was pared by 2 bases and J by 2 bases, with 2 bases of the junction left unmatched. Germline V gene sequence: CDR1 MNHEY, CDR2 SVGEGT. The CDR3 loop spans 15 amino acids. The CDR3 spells CASSYDRVNTGELFF. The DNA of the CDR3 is TGTGCCAGCAGTTACGACAGGGTAAACACCGGGGAGCTGTTTTTT.

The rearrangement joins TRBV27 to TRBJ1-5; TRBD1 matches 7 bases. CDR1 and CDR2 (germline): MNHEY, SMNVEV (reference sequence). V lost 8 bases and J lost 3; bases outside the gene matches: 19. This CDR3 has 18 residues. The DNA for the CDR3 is TGTGCCAGCTCTAAGCAGGGGGTTTATCGGCAGGCCAATCAGCCCCAGCATTTT. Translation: CASSKQGVYRQANQPQHF.